The 30 T cell receptor beta chains in this list originate from one sample, sequenced in a study of post-analysis software for immune sequencing data. Study conclusions and caveats: TRBV5-6, TRBV5-1 and TRBV20-1 belonged to a set of roughly five TRBV segments that were more frequent in patients than controls.

Prepared libraries of TCR beta cDNA carried unique molecular identifiers. TCRdb itself ran the PCR reads through MiXCR, one entry per CDR3 protein. Among about 400,000 distinct CDR3 sequences listed, less than 35% were seen once. No antigens are known for them. The sample comprised blood. Receptor source: a girl between 10 and 17 years old with multiple sclerosis.

This clonotype was counted a few times. The rearrangement links TRBV20-1 to TRBJ2-1; 7 nucleotides match TRBD1. This CDR3 has 15 amino acids. CDR1 is DFQATT and CDR2 is SNEGSKA in the germline V gene (reference sequence). Trimming at V came to 3 bases and at J to 5 bases, leaving 10 bases not matched to a gene. The CDR3 is CSARTTGDWDNEQFF. Here the CDR3 DNA reads TGCAGTGCTAGGACAACAGGGGATTGGGACAATGAGCAGTTCTTC.

This chain connects TRBV7-9 to TRBJ2-5; D not resolved. Germline V gene data show CDR1 as SEHNR and CDR2 as FQNEAQ (reference sequence). The CDR3 runs to 13 residues. V lost 2 bases to trimming and J lost 4 bases, with 8 bases between them. The CDR3 loop is CASSLQIRETQYF. In DNA, the CDR3 is TGTGCCAGCAGCTTACAGATCCGAGAGACCCAGTACTTC.

The gene calls are TRBV7-3 and TRBJ2-1; no reliable D call. The germline V and J ends were trimmed by 1 base and 6 bases, with 13 bases remaining between them. CDR1 and CDR2 from the germline V gene are SGHTA and FQGTGA. This CDR3 has 15 residues. CDR3 coding DNA: TGTGCCAGCAGCTTAATAGGACCAACCTCCAATGAGCAGTTCTTC. This encodes CASSLIGPTSNEQFF. Filled out from reference TRBV7-3 and TRBJ2-1, the complete variable domain reads GAGVSQTPSNKVTEKGKYVELRCDPISGHTALYWYRQSLGQGPEFLIYFQGTGAADDSGLPNDRFFAVRPEGSVSTLKIQRTERGDSAVYLCASSLIGPTSNEQFFGPGTRLTVL.

The CDR3 is CSAIGLAGGLRDTQYF. CDR3 DNA sequence: TGCAGCGCAATCGGACTAGCGGGGGGGCTTAGGGATACGCAGTATTTT. The rearrangement links TRBV29-1 to TRBJ2-3, with 15 nucleotides matching TRBD2. CDR1 and CDR2 from the germline V gene are SQVTM and ANQGSEA. The CDR3 extends over 16 amino acids. With V trimmed by 7 bases and J by 6 bases, 11 bases remained unmatched.

This clonotype was detected a few times. The chain has TRBV18 and TRBJ2-6; D not resolved. Germline assignment: CDR1 KGHSH and CDR2 LQKENI. The CDR3 consists of 16 residues. V gave up 3 bases and J gave up 0 bases, with 9 bases separating them. The DNA for the CDR3 is TGTGCCAGCTCACCGAACAGCCTCTCTGGGGCCAACGTCCTGACTTTC. Translating gives CASSPNSLSGANVLTF.

This clonotype appeared once. The chain is built from TRBV12-3 or TRBV12-4 and TRBJ1-1, with D hard to call. The CDR3 runs to 15 residues. Trimming cost V 6 bases and J 0 bases, with 14 bases left between them. The CDR3: CASSRPEGLNTEAFF. The CDR3 DNA reads TGTGCCAGCAGCCGTCCCGAGGGCCTGAACACTGAAGCTTTCTTT.

The table lists this clonotype with a few counts. J is TRBJ2-1 and V is TRBV3-1, with D possibly TRBD2 on 6 matching bases. CDR3 length: 14 residues. The germline gives CDR1 LGHDT, CDR2 YNNKEL (reference sequence). V lost 4 bases and J 4 bases, leaving 11 bases between the germline ends. The CDR3: CASSPGTLYNEQFF. DNA for the CDR3: TGTGCCAGCAGCCCTGGGACTTTGTACAATGAGCAGTTCTTC.

With regard to this clonotype: One end of the junction is discordant with germline, which a read error may explain. J is TRBJ1-5 and V is TRBV6-1; D gene unclear. The CDR3 is made up of 16 amino acids. Germline lookup yields CDR1 MNHNS and CDR2 SASEGT. The chain's CDR3 is CAGSEANPVFNQPQHF. The CDR3, as DNA: TGTGCCGGCAGTGAAGCAAATCCGGTTTTCAATCAGCCCCAGCATTTT.

This clonotype was seen more than once but under ten times. The chain couples TRBV20-1 to TRBJ2-4, with a weak D call TRBD2 (5 bases). The J call may be mistaken, given a closer DNA end match to TRBJ2-7. Germline V gives CDR1 DFQATT, CDR2 SNEGSKA (reference sequence). This CDR3 is built from 13 residues. CDR3 residues: CSARYDLRGEQYF. In DNA, the CDR3 is TGCAGTGCTAGGTACGACCTCCGGGGCGAGCAGTACTTC.

This chain joins TRBV20-1 and TRBJ2-5; 8 positions agree with TRBD1. Trimming at V came to 3 bases and at J to 11 bases, leaving 11 bases not matched to a gene. Germline V gene sequence: CDR1 DFQATT, CDR2 SNEGSKA (reference sequence). The CDR3 has 13 residues. CDR3 nucleotides: TGCAGTGCTAGGGCCGGACAGGGTAGGGGGCAGTACTTC. It specifies CSARAGQGRGQYF.

This clonotype has just a few counts. This chain uses TRBV6-5 with TRBJ2-3, with TRBD2 identical over 7 bases. Germline CDR1 and CDR2: MNHEY and SVGAGI. V was clipped by 6 bases and J by 0 bases; unmatched bases: 6. The CDR3 consists of 15 residues. The DNA for the CDR3 is TGTGCCAGCAGCCCCGGGGGGTGGAGCACAGATACGCAGTATTTT. Translation: CASSPGGWSTDTQYF.

This clonotype has only a few counts. V is TRBV12-3 or TRBV12-4 and J is TRBJ1-1, with D unclear. The CDR3 length is 14 residues. V gave up 5 bases and J gave up 1 base, with 11 bases separating them. Here the CDR3 DNA reads TGTGCCAGCAGTACAAATGGACCGAACACTGAAGCTTTCTTT. As protein: CASSTNGPNTEAFF.

V gene TRBV7-9 combines with J gene TRBJ2-7, with 10 bases fitting TRBD1. V lost 5 bases to trimming and J lost 1 base; unmatched junction nucleotides: 5. The CDR3 is made up of 15 amino acids. Per the germline V gene, CDR1 is SEHNR and CDR2 is FQNEAQ (reference sequence). In nucleotides, the CDR3 is TGTGCCAGCAGCATCGGACAGGGGGGGTCCTACGAGCAGTACTTC. Protein product: CASSIGQGGSYEQYF.

V is TRBV6-2 or TRBV6-3 and J is TRBJ2-6; D could derive from TRBD1 or TRBD2 (6 bases each). Germline lookup yields CDR1 MNHEY and CDR2 SVGEGT. V dropped 3 bases and J dropped 2 bases, with 14 bases sitting between them. This CDR3 comprises 17 residues. CDR3 nucleotide sequence: TGTGCCAGCAGTTATTCTCCGGGGGCCCCTGGGGCCAACGTCCTGACTTTC. Translating it yields CASSYSPGAPGANVLTF.

This clonotype has only a few counts. In nucleotides, the CDR3 is TGTGCCAGCAGCTTACTCGGACGTTACTATGGCTACACCTTC. Protein product: CASSLLGRYYGYTF. The chain has TRBV7-9 and TRBJ1-2; D call uncertain. Germline V lookup: CDR1 SEHNR, CDR2 FQNEAQ (reference sequence). V was clipped by 2 bases and J by 3 bases, with 10 bases between them. The CDR3 runs to 14 residues.

This clonotype was seen a few times. The rearrangement uses TRBV3-1 and TRBJ2-2; the D gene is possibly TRBD2 (6 bases). Germline values: CDR1 LGHDT, CDR2 YNNKEL (reference sequence). V was trimmed by 0 bases and J by 4 bases, leaving 6 bases between them. The CDR3 is 14 residues long. As DNA, the CDR3 is TGTGCCAGCAGCCAAGAGGGGGGCACCGGGGAGCTGTTTTTT. Protein product: CASSQEGGTGELFF.

This clonotype was found a few times. The chain links TRBV20-1 to TRBJ1-5, with TRBD1 identical over 7 bases. Trimming removed 6 bases from V and 7 bases from J; junction bases left unmatched: 12. The CDR3 runs to 14 residues. CDR1 and CDR2 from the germline V gene are DFQATT and SNEGSKA (reference sequence). DNA of the CDR3: TGCAGTGCCCCGAACAGGGGATTCGGGCAGCCCCAGCATTTT. As protein: CSAPNRGFGQPQHF.

This chain joins TRBV6-4 and TRBJ1-2; D perhaps matches TRBD1 (5 bases). Germline V lookup: CDR1 MRHNA, CDR2 SNTAGT. This CDR3 contains 13 residues. V lost 8 bases to trimming and J lost 4 bases, with 14 bases between them. CDR3 DNA sequence: TGTGCCAGCCTGACTTGGGGGGGCTATGGCTACACCTTC. Amino acid sequence: CASLTWGGYGYTF.

This chain uses TRBV27 with TRBJ2-1; 13 bases align to TRBD2. The V gene end was trimmed by 5 bases and the J gene end by 9 bases; junction bases not matched to a gene: 7. CDR1 and CDR2 from the germline V gene are MNHEY and SMNVEV (reference sequence). This CDR3 contains 15 residues. Here the CDR3 DNA reads TGTGCCAGCAGTCCGATGACTAGCGGGGGGAGTGAGCAGTTCTTC. Its translation is CASSPMTSGGSEQFF.

V and J are TRBV18 and TRBJ2-7; maybe TRBD1 (5 bases). There are 12 residues in the CDR3. The germline V and J ends were trimmed by 3 bases and 5 bases, with 8 bases remaining between them. Germline V gene data show CDR1 as KGHSH and CDR2 as LQKENI. As DNA, the CDR3 is TGTGCCAGCTCACCGAAACAGGACGAGCAGTACTTC. Residues: CASSPKQDEQYF.

CDR3 coding DNA: TGTGCCAGCAGCTTAGAGGGGAGAGGGTTGGGGGAGCTGTTTTTT. It translates to CASSLEGRGLGELFF. The chain recombines TRBV7-2 with TRBJ2-2; the D gene could be TRBD1 or TRBD2 (5 bases each). V was pared by 1 base and J by 8 bases, with 14 bases between. The CDR3 extends over 15 amino acids. Looked up from germline, CDR1 is SGHTA and CDR2 is FQGNSA.

The rearrangement uses TRBV29-1 and TRBJ1-5, with a weak D call TRBD1 (5 bases). CDR1 SQVTM and CDR2 ANQGSEA come from the germline V gene. V was pared by 7 bases and J by 7 bases, with 17 bases between. This CDR3 contains 13 residues. The CDR3 DNA sequence: TGCAGCGCCGGCGGGGGGAAGGAGCAGCCCCAGCATTTT. Encoded protein: CSAGGGKEQPQHF.

This clonotype was counted ten times or more. J is TRBJ2-3 and V is TRBV20-1, with a tentative D call TRBD1 (5 bases). Trimming cost V 0 bases and J 0 bases, with 13 bases left between them. The germline V gene has CDR1 DFQATT and CDR2 SNEGSKA (reference sequence). The CDR3 has 16 amino acids. CDR3: CSARDFRQFSTDTQYF. As DNA, the CDR3 is TGCAGTGCTAGAGACTTCAGACAGTTCAGCACAGATACGCAGTATTTT.

This clonotype was seen a handful of times. The chain employs TRBV7-2 and TRBJ1-2; perhaps TRBD1 as D (6 bases). Trimming left V 6 bases short and J 7 bases short, with 21 bases between. This CDR3 spans 15 amino acids. Germline CDR1 SGHTA, CDR2 FQGNSA. The chain's CDR3 is CASSFTSGGHSGYTF. The CDR3 nucleotides are TGTGCCAGCAGTTTCACAAGCGGGGGGCACTCTGGCTACACCTTC. The whole variable domain, remainder taken from reference TRBV7-2 and TRBJ1-2, is GAGVSQSPSNKVTEKGKDVELRCDPISGHTALYWYRQSLGQGLEFLIYFQGNSAPDKSGLPSDRFSAERTGGSVSTLTIQRTQQEDSAVYLCASSFTSGGHSGYTFGSGTRLTVV.

V is TRBV5-1 and J is TRBJ1-5, with D perhaps matching TRBD1 (6 bases). Germline V gene data show CDR1 as SGHRS and CDR2 as YFSETQ. The V and J ends lost 0 bases and 5 bases respectively, with 12 bases between them. The length of the CDR3 is 15 residues. CDR3 loop: CASSLDGGKDQPQHF. The CDR3 bases are TGCGCCAGCAGCTTGGATGGGGGCAAAGATCAGCCCCAGCATTTT.

This clonotype was seen a few times. This rearrangement joins TRBV20-1 to TRBJ2-2, with D perhaps being TRBD1 or TRBD2 (5 bases each). CDR1 and CDR2 (germline): DFQATT, SNEGSKA (reference sequence). CDR3 length: 16 amino acids. V lost 3 bases and J lost 1, with 15 bases in between. The CDR3 DNA follows: TGCAGTGCTAGCAGTTCGGGACCCAAGAACACCGGGGAGCTGTTTTTT. This encodes CSASSSGPKNTGELFF.

The chain couples TRBV7-3 to TRBJ2-1; D ambiguous. The DNA matches TRBJ2-7 better at its end, which makes the J call doubtful. Germline CDR1 reads SGHTA; CDR2 reads FQGTGA. The CDR3 has 14 residues. The CDR3: CASSLSGQNNEQYF. The CDR3 DNA reads TGTGCCAGCAGCTTGTCCGGGCAGAACAATGAGCAGTACTTC.

Only a few counts were recorded for this clonotype. V gene TRBV4-1 combines with J gene TRBJ2-7, with TRBD2 matching 10 bases. The germline V gene encodes CDR1 MGHRA and CDR2 YSYEKL. Trimming took 1 base from V and 0 from J; bases not matched to a gene: 6. The CDR3 is 17 amino acids. CDR3 protein: CASSQALAGANSYEQYF. CDR3 nucleotide sequence: TGCGCCAGCAGCCAAGCTCTAGCGGGGGCGAACTCCTACGAGCAGTACTTC.

In its sample, this clonotype was seen a few times. The chain links TRBV5-6 to TRBJ2-6; D is undetermined. Trimming took 0 bases from V and 4 from J, leaving 8 bases between them. The germline CDR1 and CDR2 sequences are SGHDT and YYEEEE. CDR3 length: 15 amino acids. As DNA, the CDR3 is TGTGCCAGCAGCTTGGCCTGGGCAGGGGCCAACGTCCTGACTTTC. Translated, it gives CASSLAWAGANVLTF.

The rearrangement links TRBV5-1 to TRBJ2-7, with D perhaps matching TRBD1 or TRBD2 (5 bases each). Germline V CDR1 and CDR2: SGHRS, YFSETQ. The ends were cut back, 4 bases at V and 4 bases at J, with 18 bases in the middle. This CDR3 region has 15 residues. This CDR3 reads CASSRFGVGEYEQYF. CDR3 nucleotides: TGCGCCAGCAGCCGTTTTGGGGTAGGGGAGTACGAGCAGTACTTC.